These 6 T cell receptor beta chains share one sample of origin, sequenced in a study of CXCR3-negative and CXCR3-positive naive CD8 T cells. Findings of the study overall: Hydrophobicity was higher for TRB CDR3s found in CXCR3-positive naive cells than in CXCR3-negative naive cells.

UMI-tagged TRB cDNA libraries were built via 5' RACE. With the 5' RACE reads reprocessed, TCRdb shows one record per CDR3 protein and no DNA. This repertoire includes roughly 63,000 distinct CDR3 sequences. The antigens of these receptors remain unknown. Sequenced sample: naive CXCR3+ CD8+ T cells from blood. Noted subset: CD45RO-CCR7+CD27+CD95- naive CD8+ T cells expressing CXCR3 (TNR3+). These receptors were taken from a human donor in good health. Some clones in this sample may be carry-over from other donors' samples.

The chain couples TRBV7-2 to TRBJ2-5. CDR1 and CDR2 (germline): SGHTA, FQGNSA. The CDR3 has 13 residues. The CDR3 loop is CASSLDQWETQYF.

The chain carries TRBV7-6 and TRBJ2-7. Germline lookup yields CDR1 SGHVS and CDR2 FNYEAQ. There are 15 residues in the CDR3. Here the CDR3 reads CARSLAQGSSYEQYF. The variable domain in full, completed from reference TRBV7-6 and TRBJ2-7, reads GAGVSQSPRYKVTKRGQDVALRCDPISGHVSLYWYRQALGQGPEFLTYFNYEAQQDKSGLPNDRFSAERPEGSISTLTIQRTEQRDSAMYRCARSLAQGSSYEQYFGPGTRLTVT.

The V gene is TRBV6-5, the J gene TRBJ2-1; TCRdb outputs TRBD2, but without DNA this stays unchecked. The CDR3 length is 14 residues. Germline CDR1 reads MNHEY; CDR2 reads SVGAGI. CDR3 region: CASSSQEVSFEQFF.

The V call is TRBV12-3 or TRBV12-4, the J call TRBJ1-4; with no DNA, the TCRdb D assignment of TRBD1 cannot be verified. This CDR3 has 13 amino acids. The CDR3 sequence is CASSLWGAEKLFF.

The J gene is TRBJ2-7, the V gene TRBV15; TCRdb picks TRBD2, but there is no DNA to check that call. The CDR3 is made up of 13 amino acids. Looked up from germline, CDR1 is LNHNV and CDR2 is YYDKDF (reference sequence). The CDR3 sequence: CATSKASWEEQYF. Drawing the rest from reference TRBV15 and TRBJ2-7, the complete variable domain is DAMVIQNPRYQVTQFGKPVTLSCSQTLNHNVMYWYQQKSSQAPKLLFHYYDKDFNNEADTPDNFQSRRPNTSFCFLDIRSPGLGDTAMYLCATSKASWEEQYFGPGTRLTVT.

This chain joins TRBV6-6 and TRBJ1-1. This CDR3 is 13 amino acids long. Germline CDR1 and CDR2: MNHNY and SVGAGI (reference sequence). The CDR3 here is CASSITENTEAFF.